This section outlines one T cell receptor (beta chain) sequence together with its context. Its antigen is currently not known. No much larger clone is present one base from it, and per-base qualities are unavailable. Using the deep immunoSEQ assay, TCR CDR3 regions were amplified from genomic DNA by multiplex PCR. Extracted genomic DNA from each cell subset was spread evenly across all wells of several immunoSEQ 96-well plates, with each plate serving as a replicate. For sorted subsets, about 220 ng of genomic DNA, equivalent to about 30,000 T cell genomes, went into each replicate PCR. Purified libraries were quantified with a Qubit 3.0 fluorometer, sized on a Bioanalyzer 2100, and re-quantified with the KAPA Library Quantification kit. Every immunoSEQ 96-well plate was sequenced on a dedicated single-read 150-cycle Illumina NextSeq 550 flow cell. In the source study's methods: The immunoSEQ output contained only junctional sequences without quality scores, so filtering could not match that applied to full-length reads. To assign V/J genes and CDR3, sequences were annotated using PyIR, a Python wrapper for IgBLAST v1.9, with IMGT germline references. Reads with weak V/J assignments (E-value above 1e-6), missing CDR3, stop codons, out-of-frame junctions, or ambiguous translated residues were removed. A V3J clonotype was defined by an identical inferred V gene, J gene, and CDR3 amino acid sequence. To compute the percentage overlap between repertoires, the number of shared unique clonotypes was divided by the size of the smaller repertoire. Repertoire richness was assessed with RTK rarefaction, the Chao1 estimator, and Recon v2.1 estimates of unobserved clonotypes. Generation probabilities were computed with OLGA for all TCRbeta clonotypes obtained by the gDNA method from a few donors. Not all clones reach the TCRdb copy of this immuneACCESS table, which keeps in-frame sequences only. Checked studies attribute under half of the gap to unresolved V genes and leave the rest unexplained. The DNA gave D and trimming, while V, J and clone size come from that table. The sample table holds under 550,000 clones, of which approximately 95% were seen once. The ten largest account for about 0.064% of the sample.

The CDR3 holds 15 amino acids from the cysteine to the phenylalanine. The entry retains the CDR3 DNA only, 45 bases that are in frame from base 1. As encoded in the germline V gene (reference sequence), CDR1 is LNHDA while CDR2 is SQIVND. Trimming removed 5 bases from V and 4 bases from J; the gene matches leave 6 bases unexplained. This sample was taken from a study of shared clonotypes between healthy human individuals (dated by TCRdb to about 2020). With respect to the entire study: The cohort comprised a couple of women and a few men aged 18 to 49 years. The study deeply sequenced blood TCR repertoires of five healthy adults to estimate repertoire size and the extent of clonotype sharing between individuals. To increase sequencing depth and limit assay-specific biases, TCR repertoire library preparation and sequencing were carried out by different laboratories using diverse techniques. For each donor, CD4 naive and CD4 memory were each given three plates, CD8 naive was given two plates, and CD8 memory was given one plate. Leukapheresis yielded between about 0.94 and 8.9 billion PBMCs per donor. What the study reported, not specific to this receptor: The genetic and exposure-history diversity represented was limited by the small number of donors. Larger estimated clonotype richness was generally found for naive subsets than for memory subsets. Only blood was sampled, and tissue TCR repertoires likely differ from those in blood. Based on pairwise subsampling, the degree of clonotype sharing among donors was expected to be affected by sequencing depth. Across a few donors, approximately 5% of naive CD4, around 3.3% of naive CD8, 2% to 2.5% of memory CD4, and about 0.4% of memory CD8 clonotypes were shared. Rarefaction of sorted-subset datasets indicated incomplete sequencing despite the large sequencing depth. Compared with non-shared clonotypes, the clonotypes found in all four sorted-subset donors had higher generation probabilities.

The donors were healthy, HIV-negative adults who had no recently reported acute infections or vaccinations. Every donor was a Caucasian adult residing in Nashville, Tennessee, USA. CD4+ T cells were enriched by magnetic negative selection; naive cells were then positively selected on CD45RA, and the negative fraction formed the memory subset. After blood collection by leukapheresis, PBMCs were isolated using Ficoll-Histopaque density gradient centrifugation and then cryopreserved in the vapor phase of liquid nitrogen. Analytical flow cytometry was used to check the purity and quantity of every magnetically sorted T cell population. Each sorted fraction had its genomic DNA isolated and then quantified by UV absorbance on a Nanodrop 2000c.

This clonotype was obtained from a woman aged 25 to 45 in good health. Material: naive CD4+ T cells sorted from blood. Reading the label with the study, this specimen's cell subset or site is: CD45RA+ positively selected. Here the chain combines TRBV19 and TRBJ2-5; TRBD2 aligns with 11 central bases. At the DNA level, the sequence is TGTGCCAGTAGTTTAGCGGGAGGGCCCGCAGAGACCCAGTACTTC. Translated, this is CASSLAGGPAETQYF. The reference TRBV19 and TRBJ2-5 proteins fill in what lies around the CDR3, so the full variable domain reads DGGITQSPKYLFRKEGQNVTLSCEQNLNHDAMYWYRQDPGQGLRLIYYSQIVNDFQKGDIAEGYSVSREKKESFPLTVTSAQKNPTAFYLCASSLAGGPAETQYFGPGTRLLVL.